This TCR beta chain was identified during a study of early T cells in non-severe SARS-CoV-2 infection. Study details: Sequencing of bulk RNA from unsorted whole blood was done, without chain pairing.

Individual cDNA molecules carried attached unique molecular identifiers. TCRdb independently ran MiXCR on the 5' RACE reads; one entry per CDR3 protein. The sample contains more than 95,000 distinct CDR3 sequences, roughly 15% of which appear only once. This clonotype has more than one count but fewer than ten. Its antigen remains unknown. At one end the junction does not follow the germline gene, possibly because of a read error. Germline CDR1 is SGHDN and CDR2 is FVKESK. The CDR3 totals 16 residues. Study findings and constraints: CD4 and private specificities were missed by VDJdb matching, which favored anti-spike CD8 responses.

The TCR sequence derives from an adult who was a healthcare worker with PCR-confirmed SARS-CoV-2 infection or an uninfected control (not recorded which). The sequenced material came from whole blood. This chain joins TRBV14 and TRBJ2-5; unclear D gene. The CDR3: CASNQNGALEQETQYF. The CDR3 DNA reads as TGTGCCAGCAACCAAAATGGAGCCTTGGAACAAGAGACCCAGTACTTC.